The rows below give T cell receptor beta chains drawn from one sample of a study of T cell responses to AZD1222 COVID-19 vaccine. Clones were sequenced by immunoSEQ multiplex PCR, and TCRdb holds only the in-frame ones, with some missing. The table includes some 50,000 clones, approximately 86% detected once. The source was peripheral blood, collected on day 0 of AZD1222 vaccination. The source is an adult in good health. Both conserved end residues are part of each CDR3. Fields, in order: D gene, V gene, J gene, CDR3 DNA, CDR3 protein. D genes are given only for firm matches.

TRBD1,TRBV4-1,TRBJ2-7,TGCGCCAGCAGCCAAGATAGCCCTGGACAGGGTATCTACGAGCAGTACTTC,CASSQDSPGQGIYEQYF
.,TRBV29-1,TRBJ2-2,TGCAGCGTTGAAGATCCTGGGGGAACCGGGGAGCTGTTTTTT,CSVEDPGGTGELFF
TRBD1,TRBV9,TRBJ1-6,TGTGCCAGCAGGGGGGGGACAGCCGCGAATTCACCCCTCCACTTT,CASRGGTAANSPLHF
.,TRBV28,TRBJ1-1,TGTGCCAGCCTGGACAGCGGAGATAGCGAAGCTTTCTTT,CASLDSGDSEAFF
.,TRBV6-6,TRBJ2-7,TGTGCCAGCGGGGACGACGCCTACGAGCAGTACTTC,CASGDDAYEQYF
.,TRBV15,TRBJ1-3,TGTGCCACCAGCAGAGGATTCGACAGCTCTCCGTGGGGAAACACCATATATTTT,CATSRGFDSSPWGNTIYF
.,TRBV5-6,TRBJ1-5,TGTGCCAGCAGCGTGGGTCCACATCCTTTCTTTAATCAGCCCCAGCATTTT,CASSVGPHPFFNQPQHF
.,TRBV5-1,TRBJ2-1,TGCGCCAGCAGCTTAACGGACATAAGCTCCTACAATGAGCAGTTCTTC,CASSLTDISSYNEQFF
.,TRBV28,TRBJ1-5,TGTGCCAGCAGCCCCGGTGATGGGGCTCGGCCCCAGCATTTT,CASSPGDGARPQHF
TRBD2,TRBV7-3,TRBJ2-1,TGTGCCAGCAGTCTCACGACTGCGGGGGGCAATGAGCAGTTCTTC,CASSLTTAGGNEQFF
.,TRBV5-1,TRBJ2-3,TGCGCCAGCAGCTTGGGGGCAGTCGATCGCACAGATACGCAGTATTTT,CASSLGAVDRTDTQYF
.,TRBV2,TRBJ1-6,TGTGCCAGCAGTCCTCAGGGGATCGGGAATTCACCCCTCCACTTT,CASSPQGIGNSPLHF
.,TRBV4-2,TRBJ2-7,TGTGCCAGCAGCCAAGATGGGGGCTACGAGCAGTACTTC,CASSQDGGYEQYF
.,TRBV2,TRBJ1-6,TGTGCCAGCAGTGAAGTCGGTCCCTCGAATAATTCACCCCTCCACTTT,CASSEVGPSNNSPLHF
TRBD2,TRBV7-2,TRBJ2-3,TGTGCCAGCAGCTTAGTGGCTAGCGGGACTAGCACAGATACGCAGTATTTT,CASSLVASGTSTDTQYF
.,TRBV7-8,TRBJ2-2,TGTGCCAGCAGCCACCGGACAGCGAACACCGGGGAGCTGTTTTTT,CASSHRTANTGELFF
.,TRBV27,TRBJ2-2,TGTGCCACCACGACCGGCCCCGTGTATTCCGGGGAGCTGTTTTTT,CATTTGPVYSGELFF